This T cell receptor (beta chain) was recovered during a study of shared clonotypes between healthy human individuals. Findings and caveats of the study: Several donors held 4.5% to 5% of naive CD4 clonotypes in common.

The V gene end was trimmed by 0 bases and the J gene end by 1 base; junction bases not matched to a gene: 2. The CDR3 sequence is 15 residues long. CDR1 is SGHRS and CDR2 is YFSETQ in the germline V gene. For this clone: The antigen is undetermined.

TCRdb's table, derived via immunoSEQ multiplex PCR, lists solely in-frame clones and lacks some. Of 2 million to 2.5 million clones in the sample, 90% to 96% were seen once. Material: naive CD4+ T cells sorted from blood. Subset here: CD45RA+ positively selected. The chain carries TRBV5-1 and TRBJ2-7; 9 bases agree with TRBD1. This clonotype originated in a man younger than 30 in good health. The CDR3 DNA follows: TGCGCCAGCAGCTTGGGGGACAGGGAATCCTACGAGCAGTACTTC. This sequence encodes CASSLGDRESYEQYF.